The 24 T cell receptor beta chains below come from one sample, sequenced in a study of blood T cell repertoires in COVID-19. The table came from immunoSEQ multiplex PCR; TCRdb's copy has only in-frame clones and leaves some out. The sample has 250,000 or so clones; about four fifths are singletons. The sample was peripheral blood. These TCRs come from a woman between 35 and 50 years old who had recovered from COVID-19.

The rearrangement uses TRBV2 and TRBJ1-2; TRBD1 agrees at 8 bases. Germline V lookup: CDR1 SNHLY, CDR2 FYNNEI. V lost 3 bases, J lost 5 bases, and 2 bases stayed unmatched. The CDR3 loop spans 13 amino acids. The CDR3 DNA follows: TGTGCCAGCAGTGACAGGGGGCAATATGGCTACACCTTC. Translating gives CASSDRGQYGYTF.

This chain links TRBV28 with TRBJ2-7; TRBD1 agrees at 7 bases. J was trimmed by 6 bases and V by 6 bases; bases with no gene match: 11. The CDR3 consists of 14 residues. Germline loops: CDR1 MDHEN, CDR2 SYDVKM. Written as DNA, the CDR3 is TGTGCCAGCAGCCACCGACAGGGACCCCTCGAGCAGTACTTC. Translated: CASSHRQGPLEQYF.

The genes are TRBV5-1 and TRBJ2-7; 9 bases match TRBD1. The CDR3 has 16 residues. V lost 0 bases, J lost 3 bases, and 7 bases stayed unmatched. The germline V gene encodes CDR1 SGHRS and CDR2 YFSETQ. CDR3 protein: CASSLGDRESSYEQYF. The CDR3, as DNA: TGCGCCAGCAGCTTGGGGGACAGGGAATCTAGCTACGAGCAGTACTTC.

The V gene is TRBV12-3 or TRBV12-4, the J gene TRBJ2-3; D is undetermined. V lost 3 bases and J 9 bases, leaving 10 bases between the germline ends. There are 12 residues in the CDR3. The CDR3 nucleotides read TGTGCCAGCAGTTTTGGGCCAGGCACGCAGTATTTT. It translates to CASSFGPGTQYF.

The chain joins TRBV28 to TRBJ2-2; possibly TRBD2 for D (6 bases). Germline CDR1 MDHEN, CDR2 SYDVKM. V was cut by 5 bases and J by 5 bases, with 15 bases left in between. CDR3 length equals 15 residues. CDR3 loop: CASSPGLIGTGELFF. In DNA, the CDR3 is TGTGCCAGCAGTCCGGGACTTATCGGAACCGGGGAGCTGTTTTTT.

The chain employs TRBV5-1 and TRBJ2-5, with 8 bases that match TRBD2. The CDR3 is 13 residues long. The germline V gene has CDR1 SGHRS and CDR2 YFSETQ. After removal of 5 bases from V and 5 bases from J, the junction contained 5 bases not matched to a gene. The CDR3 coding sequence is TGCGCCAGCAGAAGCGGGGGCGGGGAGACCCAGTACTTC. This codes for CASRSGGGETQYF.

J is TRBJ1-1 and V is TRBV28, with 9 bases lining up with TRBD1. CDR1 is MDHEN and CDR2 is SYDVKM in the germline V gene. The CDR3 has 16 residues. Losses at the gene ends were 6 bases for V and 4 bases for J; bases not matched to a gene: 12. CDR3 residues: CASRSPGQGLGTEAFF. In nucleotides, the CDR3 is TGTGCCAGCAGATCTCCGGGACAGGGACTCGGCACTGAAGCTTTCTTT.

This chain links TRBV18 with TRBJ2-3; 11 bases are a match to TRBD2. V was pared by 2 bases and J by 9 bases, with 13 bases of the junction left unmatched. Germline assignment: CDR1 KGHSH and CDR2 LQKENI. The CDR3 loop spans 17 amino acids. CDR3 loop: CASSPILAGGLVRTQYF. The CDR3 DNA follows: TGTGCCAGCTCACCAATCCTAGCGGGGGGACTAGTGCGGACGCAGTATTTT.

The count of this clone is one. The V call is TRBV30, the J call TRBJ1-4; 7 bases are shared with TRBD1. The ends lost 0 bases at V and 14 bases at J; junction bases unmatched: 15. CDR1 is GTSNPN and CDR2 is SVGIG in the germline V gene (reference sequence). The CDR3 sequence is 15 residues long. CDR3 nucleotides: TGTGCCTGGAGTGTACGGCGGCAGGGGGTTGATCAGCTGTTTTTT. It translates to CAWSVRRQGVDQLFF.

The V and J genes are TRBV19 and TRBJ2-1; 10 nucleotides line up with TRBD2. V lost 9 bases to trimming and J lost 0 bases; unmatched junction nucleotides: 5. The CDR3 spans 15 residues. In germline, CDR1 is LNHDA, CDR2 SQIVND (reference sequence). CDR3 loop: CASRLAGGSYNEQFF. In DNA form, the CDR3 reads TGTGCCAGCCGATTAGCGGGGGGCTCCTACAATGAGCAGTTCTTC.

In regard to this clone: At the DNA level, this CDR3 is encoded by other sequences in the same sample as well. V and J are TRBV28 and TRBJ1-2; D gene ambiguous. With 3 bases removed from V and 4 bases from J, the gap between germline ends came to 6 bases. There are 12 residues in the CDR3. Germline values: CDR1 MDHEN, CDR2 SYDVKM. The CDR3 nucleotides read TGTGCCAGCAGTTTCCGGGGCTATGGCTACACCTTC. It yields the protein CASSFRGYGYTF.

J is TRBJ1-2 and V is TRBV2; 8 bases are shared with TRBD1. Germline V gene sequence: CDR1 SNHLY, CDR2 FYNNEI. The junction had 6 bases not matched to a gene; V was cut back by 7 bases and J by 5 bases. There are 13 residues in the CDR3. CDR3 sequence reads: CASKGQARYGYTF. As DNA, the CDR3 is TGTGCCAGCAAGGGACAGGCCCGATATGGCTACACCTTC.

This clone has just a few counts. The chain uses TRBV19 and TRBJ2-2; TRBD1 matches at 8 bases. The CDR3 extends over 15 amino acids. V gave up 4 bases and J gave up 5 bases; unmatched junction bases: 6. Germline V lookup: CDR1 LNHDA, CDR2 SQIVND (reference sequence). The CDR3 protein is CASSRGQGLTGELFF. CDR3 coding DNA: TGTGCCAGTAGTAGAGGACAGGGTCTTACCGGGGAGCTGTTTTTT.

This clone was seen only a few times. Additional DNA sequences in this sample encode the identical CDR3. The chain links TRBV4-1 to TRBJ1-6, with D tentatively TRBD1 (6 bases). V lost 0 bases, J lost 0 bases, and 9 bases lay in between. CDR3 length: 17 amino acids. Germline-derived CDR1 and CDR2 are MGHRA and YSYEKL. CDR3 protein: CASSQDQGSSYNSPLHF. The CDR3 DNA is TGCGCCAGCAGCCAAGATCAGGGGAGCTCCTATAATTCACCCCTCCACTTT.

The gene calls are TRBV30 and TRBJ1-1; possible D gene TRBD1, 5 bases. The germline V gene encodes CDR1 GTSNPN and CDR2 SVGIG (reference sequence). Trimming left V 3 bases short and J 5 bases short, with 19 bases between. This CDR3 region has 15 residues. The DNA for the CDR3 is TGTGCCTGGAGGAGTATGGGACTCCCGGCGACTGAAGCTTTCTTT. This encodes CAWRSMGLPATEAFF.

This sequence joins TRBV27 and TRBJ2-7; D is perhaps TRBD1 (6 bases). The CDR3 runs 15 residues. V shed 1 base and J shed 4 bases, with 14 bases lying between them. The germline gives CDR1 MNHEY, CDR2 SMNVEV (reference sequence). The CDR3 DNA reads TGTGCCAGCAGTTTATTGGGGGCAGGGGTATACGAGCAGTACTTC. Translated: CASSLLGAGVYEQYF.

The rearrangement uses TRBV5-1 and TRBJ2-5; possible D gene TRBD2, 5 bases. The V gene's germline CDR1 is SGHRS and CDR2 YFSETQ. The CDR3 totals 18 residues. The V end was cut by 0 bases, the J end by 2 bases, with 20 bases between. CDR3 loop: CASSLAQVQDSTQETQYF. The CDR3 DNA reads TGCGCCAGCAGCTTGGCACAAGTTCAGGACTCAACGCAAGAGACCCAGTACTTC.

The rearrangement joins TRBV5-5 to TRBJ1-2; TRBD1 might be the D (5 bases). Trimming stripped 4 bases from V and 6 bases from J, with 16 bases between. The CDR3 runs 14 residues. Germline V gives CDR1 SGHKS, CDR2 YYEKEE (reference sequence). The CDR3 loop is CASSPTAPENGYTF. The CDR3 DNA is TGTGCCAGCAGCCCGACAGCCCCAGAGAATGGCTACACCTTC.

The chain couples TRBV27 to TRBJ1-1; maybe TRBD1 (5 bases). V shed 3 bases and J shed 3 bases, with 8 bases lying between them. This CDR3 comprises 13 residues. Germline CDR1 is MNHEY and CDR2 is SMNVEV (reference sequence). The chain's CDR3 is CASSFFRDTEAFF. CDR3 sequence (DNA): TGTGCCAGCAGTTTTTTCAGGGACACTGAAGCTTTCTTT.

The chain recombines TRBV30 with TRBJ1-5, with D unresolved. CDR3 size: 14 residues. Between the trimmed V and J ends, which lost 0 bases and 7 bases, there was a span of 13 bases. Germline CDR1 is GTSNPN and CDR2 is SVGIG (reference sequence). The CDR3 DNA reads as TGTGCCTGGAGTGTGGGCGCACCCCAGCAGCCCCAGCATTTT. It yields the protein CAWSVGAPQQPQHF.

The chain combines TRBV29-1 with TRBJ1-2; 7 nucleotides match TRBD1. Germline V gene sequence: CDR1 SQVTM, CDR2 ANQGSEA. V shed 4 bases, J shed 4 bases, and the junction held 9 bases outside the gene matches. The CDR3 runs 14 residues. The CDR3 DNA follows: TGCAGCGTTGGCAGGGGCGAGGGGGCCTATGGCTACACCTTC. This encodes CSVGRGEGAYGYTF.

The genes are TRBV3-1 (or the pseudogene TRBV3-2) and TRBJ2-3; possible D gene TRBD2, 6 bases. Deletions cut 2 bases from V and 14 bases from J, with 17 bases between. This CDR3 contains 13 residues. Germline V gives CDR1 LGHDT, CDR2 YNNKEL (reference sequence). CDR3 coding DNA: TGTGCCAGCAGCCAACCCCCCGGGGGACCGTTGTATTTT. This encodes CASSQPPGGPLYF.

The chain links TRBV12-3 or TRBV12-4 to TRBJ1-1; 7 positions agree with TRBD1. The CDR3 is made up of 13 amino acids. Trimming cost V 7 bases and J 9 bases; bases outside gene matches: 11. The CDR3 is CASTTLDRVKAFF. The CDR3 bases are TGTGCCAGCACTACCCTTGACAGGGTCAAAGCTTTCTTT.

This chain uses TRBV10-1 with TRBJ1-5; TRBD1 matches at 9 bases. The CDR3 spans 14 residues. Trimming at V came to 8 bases and at J to 2 bases, leaving 4 bases not matched to a gene. Germline CDR1 and CDR2: WNHNN and SYGVQD (reference sequence). CDR3 sequence reads: CASGRDRGNQPQHF. The CDR3 DNA reads as TGCGCCAGCGGTCGGGACAGGGGCAATCAGCCCCAGCATTTT.